A single T cell receptor (beta chain) is shown here with its context. Its antigen is currently unknown. The data originate from a study of CD8+ T cells in alopecia areata. General observations from the study: Whereas mice showed it more clearly, TCR sharing across patients was murkier, possibly because of HLA. Greater clonality was observed in lesional scalp samples, especially alopecia totalis/universalis, versus normal scalp.

Lesional scalp punch biopsies and peripheral blood were collected from alopecia areata patients. Following RNA extraction, reverse transcription yielded cDNA that acted as the sequencing template. Measured with immunoSEQ multiplex PCR; TCRdb has only the in-frame clones, and not every one. Of some 82,000 clones in the sample, around 54% were seen once. Sequencing was done on a sample of NKG2D-high CD8+ T cells sorted from blood. The TCR sequence derives from a human donor with alopecia areata.

The CDR3: CAWAKGGSYEQYF. CDR3 coding DNA: TGTGCCTGGGCTAAGGGGGGAAGCTACGAGCAGTACTTC. This chain links TRBV30 with TRBJ2-7; D could derive from TRBD1 or TRBD2 (6 bases each). CDR1 is GTSNPN, CDR2 SVGIG, per germline (reference sequence). The CDR3 length is 13 residues. Deletions cut 5 bases from V and 3 bases from J, with 14 bases between.